The clone carrying this T cell receptor beta chain was detected only a few times. This record comes from a study of T cells in Graves' hyperthyroidism and ophthalmopathy. RNA transcripts provided the source from which TCR beta CDR3 regions were amplified. TCR CDR3 regions were first amplified by RT-PCR with HTBI primers. TCRdb passed the multiplex PCR reads through MiXCR, listing each CDR3 protein once. The sample consists of about 620,000 distinct CDR3 sequences, 15% to 20% of them appearing once. Germline CDR1 reads SEHNR; CDR2 reads FQNEAQ (reference sequence). The junction had 12 bases not matched to a gene; V was cut back by 1 base and J by 3 bases. The CDR3 consists of 17 residues.

The rearrangement joins TRBV7-9 to TRBJ2-7; 7 bases match TRBD1. This clonotype originated in a woman aged 25 to 39 with Graves' hyperthyroidism. Input material: blood. The CDR3 protein is CASSLVKARDRDYEQYF. The CDR3 DNA follows: TGTGCCAGCAGCTTAGTAAAAGCCCGGGACAGAGACTACGAGCAGTACTTC. Full variable domain (rest looked up from reference TRBV7-9 and TRBJ2-7): DTGVSQNPRHKITKRGQNVTFRCDPISEHNRLYWYRQTLGQGPEFLTYFQNEAQLEKSRLLSDRFSAERPKGSFSTLEIQRTEQGDSAMYLCASSLVKARDRDYEQYFGPGTRLTVT.